The clone carrying this T cell receptor beta chain has a single count. Looked up from germline, CDR1 is SGHTA and CDR2 is FQGNSA. Between the trimmed V and J ends, which lost 5 bases and 0 bases, there was a span of 16 bases. The CDR3 length is 16 residues. Data came from immunoSEQ multiplex PCR; TCRdb stores just in-frame clones and leaves some out. The sample includes some 150,000 clones, 91% of them seen just once. The data belong to a study of control samples from healthy donors and cancer patients. V is TRBV7-2 and J is TRBJ1-1, with a tentative D call TRBD1 (5 bases). The origin of this receptor is a young man in good health. The sample consisted of blood. This CDR3 reads CASSAGPRGMNTEAFF. CDR3 DNA sequence: TGTGCCAGCAGCGCAGGGCCCCGGGGGATGAACACTGAAGCTTTCTTT.